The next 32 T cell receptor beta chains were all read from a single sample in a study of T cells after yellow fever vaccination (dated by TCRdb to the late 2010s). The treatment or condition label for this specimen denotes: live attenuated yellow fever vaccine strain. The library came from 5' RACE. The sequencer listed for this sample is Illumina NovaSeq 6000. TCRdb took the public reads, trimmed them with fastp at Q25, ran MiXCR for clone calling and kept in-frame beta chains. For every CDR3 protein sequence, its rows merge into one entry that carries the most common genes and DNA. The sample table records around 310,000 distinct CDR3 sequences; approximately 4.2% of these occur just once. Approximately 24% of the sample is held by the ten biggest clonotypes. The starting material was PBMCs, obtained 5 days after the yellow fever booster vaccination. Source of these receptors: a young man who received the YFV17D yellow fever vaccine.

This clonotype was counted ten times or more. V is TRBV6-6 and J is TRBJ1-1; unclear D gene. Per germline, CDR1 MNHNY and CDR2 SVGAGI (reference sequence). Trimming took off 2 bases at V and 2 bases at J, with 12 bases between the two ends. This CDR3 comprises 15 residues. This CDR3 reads CASSYPSIENTEAFF. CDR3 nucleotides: TGTGCCAGCAGTTACCCGTCCATCGAAAACACTGAAGCTTTCTTT.

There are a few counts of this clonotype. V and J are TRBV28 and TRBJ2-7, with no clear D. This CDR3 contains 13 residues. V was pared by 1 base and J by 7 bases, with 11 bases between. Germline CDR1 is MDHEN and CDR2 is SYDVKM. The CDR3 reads CASSLFLSGEQYV. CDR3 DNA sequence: TGTGCCAGCAGTTTATTTCTATCAGGAGAGCAGTACGTC.

The CDR3 sequence is CASSQDPGGTNYGYTF. The CDR3 DNA reads TGCGCCAGCAGCCAAGACCCCGGGGGAACGAACTATGGCTACACCTTC. The chain joins TRBV4-1 to TRBJ1-2; tentative D call: TRBD1 (5 bases). V lost 0 bases, J lost 2 bases, and 13 bases lay in between. Germline V lookup: CDR1 MGHRA, CDR2 YSYEKL. This CDR3 has 16 amino acids.

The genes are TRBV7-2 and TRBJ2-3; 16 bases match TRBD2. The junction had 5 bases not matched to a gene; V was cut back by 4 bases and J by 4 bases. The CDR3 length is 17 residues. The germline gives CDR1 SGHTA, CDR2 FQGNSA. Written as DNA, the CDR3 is TGTGCCAGCAGCTCGGGACTAGCGGGGGGGCTTTCAGATACGCAGTATTTT. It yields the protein CASSSGLAGGLSDTQYF. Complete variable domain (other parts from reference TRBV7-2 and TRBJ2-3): GAGVSQSPSNKVTEKGKDVELRCDPISGHTALYWYRQSLGQGLEFLIYFQGNSAPDKSGLPSDRFSAERTGGSVSTLTIQRTQQEDSAVYLCASSSGLAGGLSDTQYFGPGTRLTVL.

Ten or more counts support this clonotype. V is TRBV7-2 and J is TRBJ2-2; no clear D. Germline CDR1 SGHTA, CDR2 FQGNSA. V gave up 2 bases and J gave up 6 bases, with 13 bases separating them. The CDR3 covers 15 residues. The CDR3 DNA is TGTGCCAGCAGCTTACCCTTTGGTGGCGCCGGGGAGCTGTTTTTT. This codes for CASSLPFGGAGELFF.

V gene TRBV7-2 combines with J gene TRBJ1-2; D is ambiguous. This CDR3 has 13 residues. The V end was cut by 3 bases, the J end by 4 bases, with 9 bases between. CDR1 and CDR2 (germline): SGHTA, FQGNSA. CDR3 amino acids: CASSLERSYGYTF. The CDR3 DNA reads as TGTGCCAGCAGCTTGGAACGGAGCTATGGCTACACCTTC. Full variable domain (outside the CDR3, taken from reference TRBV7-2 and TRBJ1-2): GAGVSQSPSNKVTEKGKDVELRCDPISGHTALYWYRQSLGQGLEFLIYFQGNSAPDKSGLPSDRFSAERTGGSVSTLTIQRTQQEDSAVYLCASSLERSYGYTFGSGTRLTVV.

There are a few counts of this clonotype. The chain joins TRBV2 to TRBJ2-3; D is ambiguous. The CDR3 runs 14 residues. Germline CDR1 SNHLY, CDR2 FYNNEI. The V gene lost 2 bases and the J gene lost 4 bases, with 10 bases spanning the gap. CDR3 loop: CASSENSRSDTQYF. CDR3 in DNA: TGTGCCAGCAGTGAAAATTCGCGATCAGATACGCAGTATTTT.

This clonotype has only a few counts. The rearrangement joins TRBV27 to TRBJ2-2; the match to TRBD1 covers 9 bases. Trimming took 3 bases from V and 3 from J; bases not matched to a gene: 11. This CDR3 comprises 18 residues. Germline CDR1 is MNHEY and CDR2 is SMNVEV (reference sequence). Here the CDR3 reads CASSLRQGVSRDTGELFF. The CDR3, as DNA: TGTGCCAGCAGTTTGAGACAGGGGGTATCAAGGGACACCGGGGAGCTGTTTTTT.

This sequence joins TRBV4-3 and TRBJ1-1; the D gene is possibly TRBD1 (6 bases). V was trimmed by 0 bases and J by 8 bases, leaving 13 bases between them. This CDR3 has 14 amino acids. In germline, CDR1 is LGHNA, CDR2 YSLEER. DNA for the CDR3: TGCGCCAGCAGCCAAGATCTAGGGGGGCCGGAAGCTTTCTTT. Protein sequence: CASSQDLGGPEAFF.

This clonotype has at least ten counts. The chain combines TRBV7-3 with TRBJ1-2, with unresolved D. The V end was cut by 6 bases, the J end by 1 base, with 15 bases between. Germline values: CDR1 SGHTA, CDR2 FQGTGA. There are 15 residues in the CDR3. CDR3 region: CASSPSPEVNYGYTF. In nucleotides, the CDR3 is TGTGCCAGCAGTCCAAGCCCAGAAGTTAACTATGGCTACACCTTC.

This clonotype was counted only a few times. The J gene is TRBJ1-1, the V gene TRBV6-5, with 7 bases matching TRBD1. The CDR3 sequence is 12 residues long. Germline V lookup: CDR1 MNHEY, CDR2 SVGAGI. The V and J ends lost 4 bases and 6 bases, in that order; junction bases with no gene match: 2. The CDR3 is CASSSQGPEAFF. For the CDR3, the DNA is TGTGCCAGCAGTTCACAGGGGCCTGAAGCTTTCTTT.

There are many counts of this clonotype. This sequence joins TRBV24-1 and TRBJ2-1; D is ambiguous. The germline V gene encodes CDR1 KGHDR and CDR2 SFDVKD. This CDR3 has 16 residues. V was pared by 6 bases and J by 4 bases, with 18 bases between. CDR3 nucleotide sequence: TGTGCCACCAGTTGGGATCGAGGCTCGGCGTACAATGAGCAGTTCTTC. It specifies CATSWDRGSAYNEQFF.

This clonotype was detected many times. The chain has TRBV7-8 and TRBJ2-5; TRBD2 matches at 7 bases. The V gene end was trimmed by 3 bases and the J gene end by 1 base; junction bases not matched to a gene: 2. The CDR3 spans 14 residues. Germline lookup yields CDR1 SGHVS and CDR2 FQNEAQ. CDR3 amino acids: CASSLGEGQETQYF. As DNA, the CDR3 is TGTGCCAGCAGCTTGGGGGAGGGCCAAGAGACCCAGTACTTC.

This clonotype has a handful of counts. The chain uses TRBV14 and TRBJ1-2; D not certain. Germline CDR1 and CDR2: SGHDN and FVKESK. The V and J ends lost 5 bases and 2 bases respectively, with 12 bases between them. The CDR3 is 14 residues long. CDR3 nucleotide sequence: TGTGCCAGCAGCGGCCTTGGGGTCAACTATGGCTACACCTTC. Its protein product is CASSGLGVNYGYTF.

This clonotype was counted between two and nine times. The CDR3, as DNA: TGTGCCAGCAGCCCCGGACAGGGGGCGCAGAATGGCTACACCTTC. Its protein is CASSPGQGAQNGYTF. This chain links TRBV7-3 with TRBJ1-2; TRBD1 aligns across 11 bases. V trimming: 5 bases; J trimming: 6 bases; junction bases outside the gene matches: 8. Per the germline V gene, CDR1 is SGHTA and CDR2 is FQGTGA. There are 15 residues in the CDR3.

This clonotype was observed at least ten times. The CDR3 sequence is CASSGTGPGELFF. CDR3 in DNA: TGTGCCAGCAGCGGGACAGGGCCCGGGGAGCTGTTTTTT. J is TRBJ2-2 and V is TRBV11-1; 9 bases agree with TRBD1. V was clipped by 5 bases and J by 6 bases; unmatched bases: 1. The CDR3 contains 13 residues. Germline V gives CDR1 SGHAT, CDR2 FQDESV (reference sequence).

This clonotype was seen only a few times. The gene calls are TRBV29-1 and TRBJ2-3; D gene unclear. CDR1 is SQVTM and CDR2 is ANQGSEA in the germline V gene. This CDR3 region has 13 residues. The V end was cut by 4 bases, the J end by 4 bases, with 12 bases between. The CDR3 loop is CSVAVLGSDTQYF. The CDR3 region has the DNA TGCAGCGTTGCTGTCCTGGGTTCAGATACGCAGTATTTT.

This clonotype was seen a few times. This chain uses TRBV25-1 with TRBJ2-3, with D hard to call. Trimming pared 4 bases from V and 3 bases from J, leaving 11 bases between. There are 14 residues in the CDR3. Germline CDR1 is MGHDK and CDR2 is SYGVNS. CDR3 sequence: CASSVTQSTDTQYF. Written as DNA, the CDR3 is TGTGCCAGCAGTGTAACGCAGAGTACAGATACGCAGTATTTT. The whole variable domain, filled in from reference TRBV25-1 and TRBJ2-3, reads EADIYQTPRYLVIGTGKKITLECSQTMGHDKMYWYQQDPGMELHLIHYSYGVNSTEKGDLSSESTVSRIRTEHFPLTLESARPSHTSQYLCASSVTQSTDTQYFGPGTRLTVL.

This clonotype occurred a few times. The CDR3 DNA reads TGTGCCAGCAGCGGGGCCTCACCGGCTAGCGGAAGCTCCTACGAGCAGTACTTC. Translated, it gives CASSGASPASGSSYEQYF. V and J are TRBV11-2 and TRBJ2-7; 7 nucleotides match TRBD2. The CDR3 length is 18 residues. CDR1 SGHAT and CDR2 FQNNGV come from the germline V gene. J gave up 0 bases and V 5 bases, and 16 bases lay outside the gene matches.

In DNA, the CDR3 is TGCAGTGCTAGAGAAGTGGGGGTCCCTCACGAGCAGTACGTC. It is translated as CSAREVGVPHEQYV. This rearrangement joins TRBV20-1 to TRBJ2-7; D assignment may be TRBD1 or TRBD2 (5 bases each). CDR1 DFQATT and CDR2 SNEGSKA come from the germline V gene (reference sequence). The CDR3 covers 14 residues. V was clipped by 0 bases and J by 5 bases, with 14 bases between them.

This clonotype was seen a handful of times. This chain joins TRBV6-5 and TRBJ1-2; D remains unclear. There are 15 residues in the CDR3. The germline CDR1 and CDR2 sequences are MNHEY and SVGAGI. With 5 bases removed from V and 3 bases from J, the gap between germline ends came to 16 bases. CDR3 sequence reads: CASSANFVGHYGYTF. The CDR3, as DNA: TGTGCCAGCAGTGCCAATTTTGTGGGTCACTATGGCTACACCTTC.

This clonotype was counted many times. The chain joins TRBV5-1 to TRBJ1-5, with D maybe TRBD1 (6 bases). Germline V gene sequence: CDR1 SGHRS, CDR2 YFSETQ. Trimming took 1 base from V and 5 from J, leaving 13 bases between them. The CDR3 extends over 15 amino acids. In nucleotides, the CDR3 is TGCGCCAGCAGCTTGTCTCCAGGGGACTATCAGCCCCAGCATTTT. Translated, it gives CASSLSPGDYQPQHF.

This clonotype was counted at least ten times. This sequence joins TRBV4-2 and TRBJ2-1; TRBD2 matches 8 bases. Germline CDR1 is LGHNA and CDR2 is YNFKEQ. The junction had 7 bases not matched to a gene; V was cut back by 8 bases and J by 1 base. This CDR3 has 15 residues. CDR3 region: CASGIAGLSYNEQFF. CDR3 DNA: TGTGCCAGCGGAATAGCGGGGCTATCCTACAATGAGCAGTTCTTC.

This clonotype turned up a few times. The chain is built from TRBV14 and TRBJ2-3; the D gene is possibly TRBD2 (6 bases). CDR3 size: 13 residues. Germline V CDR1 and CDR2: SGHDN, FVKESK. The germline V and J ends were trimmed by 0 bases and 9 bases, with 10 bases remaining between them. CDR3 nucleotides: TGTGCCAGCAGCCAAGAACGCGGGACCACGCAGTATTTT. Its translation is CASSQERGTTQYF.

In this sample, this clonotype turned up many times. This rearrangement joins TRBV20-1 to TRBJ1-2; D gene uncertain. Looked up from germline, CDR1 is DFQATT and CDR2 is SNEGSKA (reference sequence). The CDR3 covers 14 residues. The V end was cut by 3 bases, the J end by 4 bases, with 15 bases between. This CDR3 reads CSARDRPKGYGYTF. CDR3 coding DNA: TGCAGTGCTAGGGACCGCCCCAAGGGCTATGGCTACACCTTC.

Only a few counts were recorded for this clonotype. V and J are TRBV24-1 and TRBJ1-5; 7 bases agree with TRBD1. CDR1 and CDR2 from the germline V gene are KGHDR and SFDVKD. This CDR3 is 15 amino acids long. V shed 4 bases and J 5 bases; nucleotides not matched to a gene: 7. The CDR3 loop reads CATSDPDRVDQPQHF. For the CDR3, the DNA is TGTGCCACCAGTGACCCTGACAGGGTGGATCAGCCCCAGCATTTT.

As DNA, the CDR3 is TGTGCCAGCTACTCCAGGGTGAACACTGAAGCTTTCTTT. It specifies CASYSRVNTEAFF. The chain combines TRBV2 with TRBJ1-1; a possible D gene is TRBD1 (5 bases). There are 13 residues in the CDR3. CDR1 is SNHLY, CDR2 FYNNEI, per germline. Trimming pared 8 bases from V and 0 bases from J, leaving 10 bases between.

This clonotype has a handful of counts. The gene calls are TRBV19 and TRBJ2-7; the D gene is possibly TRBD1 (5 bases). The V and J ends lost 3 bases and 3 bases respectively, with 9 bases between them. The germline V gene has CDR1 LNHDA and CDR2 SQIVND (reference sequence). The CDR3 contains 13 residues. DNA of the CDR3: TGTGCCAGTAGTATGCGGCAGGGCTACGAGCAGTACTTC. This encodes CASSMRQGYEQYF.

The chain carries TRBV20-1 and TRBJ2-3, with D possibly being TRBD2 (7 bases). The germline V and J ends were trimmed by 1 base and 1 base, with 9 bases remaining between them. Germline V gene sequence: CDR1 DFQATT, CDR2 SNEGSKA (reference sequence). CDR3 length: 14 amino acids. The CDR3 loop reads CSARGEGGTDTQYF. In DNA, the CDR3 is TGCAGTGCTAGAGGGGAGGGGGGCACAGATACGCAGTATTTT.

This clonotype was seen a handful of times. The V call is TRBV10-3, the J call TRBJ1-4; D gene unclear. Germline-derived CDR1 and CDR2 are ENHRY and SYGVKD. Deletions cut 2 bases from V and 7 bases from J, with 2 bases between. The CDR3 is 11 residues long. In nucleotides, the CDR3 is TGTGCCATCAGTGAGGGTGAAAAACTGTTTTTT. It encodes CAISEGEKLFF.

The CDR3 is CASSLEGGTVETQYF. In DNA form, the CDR3 reads TGCGCCAGCAGCTTGGAAGGGGGGACTGTAGAGACCCAGTACTTC. The chain links TRBV5-1 to TRBJ2-5; either TRBD1 or TRBD2 may supply D (6 bases each). The V end lost 0 bases, the J end lost 4 bases, and 13 bases lay between the germline ends. The CDR3 runs 15 residues. Germline V lookup: CDR1 SGHRS, CDR2 YFSETQ.

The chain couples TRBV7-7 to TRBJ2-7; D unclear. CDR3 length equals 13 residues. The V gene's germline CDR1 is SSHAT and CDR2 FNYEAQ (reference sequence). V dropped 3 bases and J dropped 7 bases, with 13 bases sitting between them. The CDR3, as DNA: TGTGCCAGCAGCTTTAAGCTAGATGGGGAGCAGTACTTC. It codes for CASSFKLDGEQYF.